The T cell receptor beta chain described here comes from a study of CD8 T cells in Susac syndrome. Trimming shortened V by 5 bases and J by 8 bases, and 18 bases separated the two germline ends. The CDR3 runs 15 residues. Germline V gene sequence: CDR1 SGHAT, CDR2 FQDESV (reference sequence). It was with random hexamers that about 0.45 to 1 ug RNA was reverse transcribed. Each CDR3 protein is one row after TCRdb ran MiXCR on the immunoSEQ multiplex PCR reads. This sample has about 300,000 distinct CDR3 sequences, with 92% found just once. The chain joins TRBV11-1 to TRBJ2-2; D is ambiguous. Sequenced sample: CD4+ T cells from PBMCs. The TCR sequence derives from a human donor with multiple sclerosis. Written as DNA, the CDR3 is TGTGCCAGCAGCCCAGACGTCGGACCCACGGGGGAGCTGTTTTTT. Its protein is CASSPDVGPTGELFF.